This T cell receptor (beta chain) was sequenced during a study of Ad26.COV2.S vaccination and SARS-CoV-2 variants. Study context: Doses of Ad26.COV2.S were injected into muscle once or twice, 56 days apart. Findings and caveats of the study: Spike-specific responses of CD8+ and CD4+ T cells were reported to display substantial breadth after vaccination.

Libraries were prepared by immunoSEQ multiplex PCR; TCRdb keeps only in-frame clonotypes and omits some of them. The sample yields some 450,000 clones, less than 95% seen once. Comments on this clone: What it binds is unknown.

Treatment described: approximately 18 received Ad26.COV2.S at low or high dose, single or two shots; five or six received placebo; per-sample allocation not given. Following the first vaccine or placebo injection, samples were taken on day 63. The CDR3 consists of 15 residues. The V gene lost 5 bases and the J gene lost 7 bases, with 18 bases spanning the gap. Germline loops: CDR1 SGHTA, CDR2 FQGTGA. The V and J genes are TRBV7-3 and TRBJ2-1; no definite D call. The material sequenced was peripheral blood, taken in a trial of Ad26.COV2.S vaccine versus placebo. This TCR derives from a person aged 18 to 59 who received the Ad26.COV2.S COVID-19 vaccine or a placebo. DNA of the CDR3: TGTGCCAGCAGCAAGTGGCCTAGTGAGATGAATGAGCAGTTCTTC. Protein: CASSKWPSEMNEQFF.